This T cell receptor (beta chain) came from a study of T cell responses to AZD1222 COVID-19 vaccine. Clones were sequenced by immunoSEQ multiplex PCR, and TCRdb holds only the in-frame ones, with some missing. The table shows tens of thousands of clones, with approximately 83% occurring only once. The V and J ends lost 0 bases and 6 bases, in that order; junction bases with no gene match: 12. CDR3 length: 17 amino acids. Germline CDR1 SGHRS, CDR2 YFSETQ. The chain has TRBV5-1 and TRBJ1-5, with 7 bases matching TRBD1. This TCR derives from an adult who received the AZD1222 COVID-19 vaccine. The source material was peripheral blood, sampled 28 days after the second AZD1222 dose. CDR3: CASSLGGLTGVPQPQHF. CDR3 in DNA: TGCGCCAGCAGCTTGGGGGGTCTCACAGGGGTCCCTCAGCCCCAGCATTTT.